This TCR beta chain was recovered during a study of T cell responses to AZD1222 COVID-19 vaccine. The sample holds a few counts of this clone. The CDR3 contains 13 residues. Trimming pared 8 bases from V and 7 bases from J, leaving 16 bases between. CDR1 MNHEY and CDR2 SVGAGI come from the germline V gene. Profiled with immunoSEQ multiplex PCR; TCRdb holds only in-frame clones, not every one. Counted here are 150,000 to 200,000 clones, 85% to 95% occurring once; the ten biggest clones make up 3.5% to 4.5%. The chain has TRBV6-5 and TRBJ2-3; tentatively, D is TRBD1 (6 bases). This TCR derives from an adult in good health. The source material was peripheral blood, sampled on day 0 of AZD1222 vaccination. The CDR3 loop is CASELQGIYTQYF. The CDR3 DNA sequence: TGTGCCAGCGAGTTACAGGGAATCTATACGCAGTATTTT.